These T cell receptor beta chains were read from a single sample in a study of blood T cell repertoires in COVID-19. Only in-frame clones appear in the TCRdb table, and some are missing; sequencing was by immunoSEQ multiplex PCR. The sample has tens of thousands of clones, 92% seen once. Source material: peripheral blood. These TCRs come from a man aged 50-59 years with active COVID-19. Both conserved end residues are part of each CDR3. Fields, in order: V gene, J gene, clone size, D gene, CDR3 DNA, CDR3 protein. A D gene is named only where the DNA matches it firmly. Some rows mark clone size as missing; the rest say once, few, many or name a class of expanded clone.

TRBV7-2	TRBJ2-7	-	-	TGTGCCAGCAGCTTAGCGGGAGGTACCTACGAGCAGTACTTC	CASSLAGGTYEQYF
TRBV7-9	TRBJ1-1	-	-	TGTGCCAGCAGACCAACAGAGAACACTGAAGCTTTCTTT	CASRPTENTEAFF
TRBV9	TRBJ1-2	-	-	TGTGCCAGCAGCCAGGGCGAGGCCCCCTCAGGCTACACCTTC	CASSQGEAPSGYTF
TRBV15	TRBJ2-2	-	-	TGTGCCACCAGCAGAGACGCAGGTCTTAGCGAGGAGCTGTTTTTT	CATSRDAGLSEELFF
TRBV7-7	TRBJ2-1	-	-	TGTGCTAGCAGCTTAGGCTTAGGGGCCTCTGGAGAGCAGTTCTTC	CASSLGLGASGEQFF
TRBV5-1	TRBJ2-2	-	-	TGCGCCAGCAGCTTTAGGGCTAGCAGTCTCGGGGAGCTGTTTTTT	CASSFRASSLGELFF
TRBV18	TRBJ2-1	-	TRBD2	TGTGCCAGCTCGCTCCCGGGACTAGCGGGGGGCAATGAGCAGTTCTTC	CASSLPGLAGGNEQFF
TRBV7-2	TRBJ2-3	-	TRBD2	TGTGCCAGCAGCCCACATCCTAGCGGGGGCACAGATACGCAGTATTTT	CASSPHPSGGTDTQYF
TRBV2	TRBJ2-7	-	TRBD1	TGTGCCAGCAGTTCCGGGACAGGGGCCTACGAGCAGTACTTC	CASSSGTGAYEQYF
TRBV7-3	TRBJ1-2	-	TRBD1	TGTGCCAGCAGCTTAACGGCGACAGGGACACACTATGGCTACACCTTC	CASSLTATGTHYGYTF
TRBV5-1	TRBJ1-4	-	-	TGCGCCAGCAGCTTGGGCGGGGTCTATGAAAAACTGTTTTTT	CASSLGGVYEKLFF
TRBV5-8	TRBJ2-4	-	-	TGTGCCAGCAACACAGTGGTCAGGGCTGTCATTCAGTACTTC	CASNTVVRAVIQYF
TRBV11-3	TRBJ1-2	-	TRBD1	TGTGCCAGCAGCCTCACCGCAGGGGGCAACTATGGCTACACCTTC	CASSLTAGGNYGYTF
TRBV2	TRBJ2-1	-	TRBD1	TGTGCCTGGTTAGGGGGCTTAAACAATGAGCAGTTCTTC	CAWLGGLNNEQFF
TRBV20-1	TRBJ1-3	-	-	TGCAGTGCTAACAGGGGAAACACCATATATTTT	CSANRGNTIYF
TRBV18	TRBJ2-7	-	-	TGTGCCAGCTCACCGGTTCCGGGCGAGCAGTACTTC	CASSPVPGEQYF
TRBV27	TRBJ1-3	-	-	TGTGCCAGCAGTCCAACAGGGTCCTTATCCTCTGGAAACACCATATATTTT	CASSPTGSLSSGNTIYF
TRBV28	TRBJ2-1	-	TRBD2	TGTGCCAGCAACCATCGGGACTACAACTCCTACAATGAGCAGTTCTTC	CASNHRDYNSYNEQFF
TRBV14	TRBJ1-2	-	-	TGTGCCAGCAGCCAAGGGGCAGGGTTCTATGGCTACACCTTC	CASSQGAGFYGYTF
TRBV6-5	TRBJ2-7	-	-	TGTGCCAGCACTCGACGGGGTTTGCCCACCTACGAGCAGTACTTC	CASTRRGLPTYEQYF
TRBV15	TRBJ2-2	-	TRBD1	TGTGCCACCAGCAGATACTTACAGGGGGCGAACACCGGGGAGCTGTTTTTT	CATSRYLQGANTGELFF
TRBV11-2	TRBJ2-1	few	-	TGTGCCAGCAGTCTAACGTACAATGAGCAGTTCTTC	CASSLTYNEQFF
TRBV10-3	TRBJ2-3	-	-	TGTGCCATCAGTGAGTCGGAGGAAGGAGCAAACACAGATACGCAGTATTTT	CAISESEEGANTDTQYF
TRBV19	TRBJ1-3	-	-	TGTGCCACCCGGACAGCCTCTGGAAACACCATATATTTT	CATRTASGNTIYF
TRBV7-2	TRBJ1-5	-	-	TGTGCCAGCAGCTTTCGGTACAATCAGCCCCAGCATTTT	CASSFRYNQPQHF
TRBV9	TRBJ2-7	-	-	TGTGCCAGCAGCGTAGCGGCGACCTCAGGAGAGCAGTACTTC	CASSVAATSGEQYF
TRBV5-6	TRBJ2-2	-	-	TGTGCCAGCAGCTTCACATGGAGTGAGGCCGGGGAGCTGTTTTTT	CASSFTWSEAGELFF
TRBV7-6	TRBJ2-5	-	-	TGTGCCAGCAGCAGGGGGGGAGAGACCCAGTACTTC	CASSRGGETQYF
TRBV2	TRBJ1-1	-	TRBD1	TGTGCCAGCAGTGTGCAGGGGGCCGACACTGAAGCTTTCTTT	CASSVQGADTEAFF
TRBV10-1	TRBJ2-5	-	TRBD1	TGCGCCAGCAGTGAGGGGGGACAGCGGTCCCTCCAAGAGACCCAGTACTTC	CASSEGGQRSLQETQYF
TRBV27	TRBJ2-7	-	TRBD2	TGTGCCAGCAGGGGGCGGGGGTACACTTCCTACGAGCAGTACTTC	CASRGRGYTSYEQYF
TRBV30	TRBJ1-1	-	-	TGTGCCTGGAGGGACGGACAGACTCTGAACACTGAAGCTTTCTTT	CAWRDGQTLNTEAFF
TRBV2	TRBJ2-6	-	TRBD1	TGTGCCCGATCGGACAGGGGAAGGGGTGGGGCCAACGTCCTGACTTTC	CARSDRGRGGANVLTF
TRBV4-1	TRBJ2-3	-	-	TGCGCCAGCAGCCAAGATCCGGGGAGCACAGATACGCAGTATTTT	CASSQDPGSTDTQYF
TRBV28	TRBJ2-2	-	TRBD2	TGTGCCAGCAGTCAGGGACTAGCGGGAGGGCCGCGAGGCGGGGAGCTGTTTTTT	CASSQGLAGGPRGGELFF
TRBV7-2	TRBJ1-5	-	TRBD1	TGTGCCAGCAGCTTAAACAGGGGGCTGGGTCAGCCCCAGCATTTT	CASSLNRGLGQPQHF